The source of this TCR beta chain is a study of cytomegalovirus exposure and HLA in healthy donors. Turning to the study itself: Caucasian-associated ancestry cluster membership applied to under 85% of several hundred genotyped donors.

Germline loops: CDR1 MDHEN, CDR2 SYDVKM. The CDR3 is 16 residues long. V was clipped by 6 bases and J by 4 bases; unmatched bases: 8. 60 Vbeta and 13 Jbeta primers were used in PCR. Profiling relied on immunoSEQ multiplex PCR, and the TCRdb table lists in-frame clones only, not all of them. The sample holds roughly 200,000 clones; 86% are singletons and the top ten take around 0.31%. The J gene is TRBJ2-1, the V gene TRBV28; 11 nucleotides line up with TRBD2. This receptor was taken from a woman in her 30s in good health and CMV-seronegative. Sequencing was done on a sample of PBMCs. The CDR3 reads CASRKLAGVSYNEQFF. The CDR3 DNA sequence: TGTGCCAGCAGAAAACTAGCGGGAGTATCTTACAATGAGCAGTTCTTC.